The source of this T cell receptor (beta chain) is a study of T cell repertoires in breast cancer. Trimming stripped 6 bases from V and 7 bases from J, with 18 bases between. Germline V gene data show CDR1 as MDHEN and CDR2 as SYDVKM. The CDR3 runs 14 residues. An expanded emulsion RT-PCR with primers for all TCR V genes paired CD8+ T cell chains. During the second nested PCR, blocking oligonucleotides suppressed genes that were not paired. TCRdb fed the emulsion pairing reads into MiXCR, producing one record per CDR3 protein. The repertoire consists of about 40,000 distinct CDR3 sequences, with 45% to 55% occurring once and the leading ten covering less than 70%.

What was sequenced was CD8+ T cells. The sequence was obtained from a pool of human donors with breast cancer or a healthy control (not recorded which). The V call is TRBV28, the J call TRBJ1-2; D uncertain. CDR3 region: CASSFGVAPGGYTF. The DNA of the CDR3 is TGTGCCAGCAGCTTTGGGGTTGCACCTGGTGGCTACACCTTC.